This is a list of T cell receptor beta chains from one sample in a study of T cell clonotyping in hematopoietic cell transplantation. Some clones are missing from TCRdb's copy, which holds only in-frame ones; the method was immunoSEQ multiplex PCR. This table has roughly 46,000 clones, approximately 78% appearing once. The sample here was peripheral blood mononuclear cells, taken before stem cell transplant. These receptors came from a man between 60 and 70 years old with myelodysplastic syndrome. Some clones in this sample may be carry-over from other donors' samples. The CDR3 runs from the conserved cysteine through the conserved F or W. The D gene is left open where the match is weak. Only part of the rows carry a size: once, few, many, or a class if the clone is expanded.

J,D,V,size,DNA,CDR3
TRBJ1-6,TRBD1,TRBV6-5,.,TGTGCCAGCAGTTACTCAGCGGGACAGGGAGGTTCACCCCTCCACTTT,CASSYSAGQGGSPLHF
TRBJ2-7,.,TRBV9,few,TGTGCCAGCAGCCAGGATCGGGACTGGCCCTACGAGCAGTACTTC,CASSQDRDWPYEQYF
TRBJ2-7,.,TRBV27,.,TGTGCCAGCAGTTTACGCGACAGCCCCTCGAGCGAGCAGTACTTC,CASSLRDSPSSEQYF
TRBJ2-3,.,TRBV4-2,.,TGTGCCAGCAGCCAAGATCCGTCAAGCACAGATACGCAGTATTTT,CASSQDPSSTDTQYF
TRBJ1-5,.,TRBV7-8,.,TGTGCCAGCAGCTTAGCGGGGCCAAATCAGCCCCAGCATTTT,CASSLAGPNQPQHF
TRBJ1-5,TRBD1,TRBV6-6,.,TGTGCCAGCAGTTTCCGCGGGACAGTAGGTCAGCCCCAGCATTTT,CASSFRGTVGQPQHF
TRBJ1-4,.,TRBV19,.,TGTGCCAGTAGTATAGCGGAAAAACTGTTTTTT,CASSIAEKLFF
TRBJ1-2,.,TRBV28,.,TGTGCCAGCAGTCCCAGGGCCGACTATGGCTACACCTTC,CASSPRADYGYTF
TRBJ1-4,.,TRBV4-3,.,TGCGCCAGCAGCCAAGATTCCGGGTTTGGTGAAAAACTGTTTTTT,CASSQDSGFGEKLFF
TRBJ2-7,.,TRBV7-9,once,TGTGCCAGCAGCTTACTAGGGGCTTGGGACGAGCAGTACTTC,CASSLLGAWDEQYF
TRBJ1-1,TRBD1,TRBV27,.,TGTGCCAGCAGTAGGGGATCCGGGACAGCGAACACTGAAGCTTTCTTT,CASSRGSGTANTEAFF
TRBJ2-3,TRBD1,TRBV19,.,TGTGCCAGTAGTATGGCCAGGGGGTTCACAGATACGCAGTATTTT,CASSMARGFTDTQYF
TRBJ1-2,.,TRBV29-1,.,TGCAGCGCGGGGCCCGGACAGATGAACTATGGCTACACCTTC,CSAGPGQMNYGYTF
TRBJ1-2,TRBD1,TRBV7-9,once,TGTGCCAGCAGCTTCTCCGACAGGGGGATTGGCTACACCTTC,CASSFSDRGIGYTF
TRBJ1-2,.,TRBV6-5,.,TGTGCCAGCAGTTACTCGATGGAGCGGGGTGGCTACACCTTC,CASSYSMERGGYTF
TRBJ1-2,TRBD1,TRBV29-1,.,TGCAGCGTTGAGGACAGGGGTAATAACGGCTACACCTTC,CSVEDRGNNGYTF
TRBJ1-1,.,TRBV28,.,TGTGCCAGCAGTTCCCCTCTACAGGTCCGGAACACTGAAGCTTTCTTT,CASSSPLQVRNTEAFF
TRBJ2-5,.,TRBV29-1,.,TGCAGCGTTGAGGTAGTGGCTAAAGAGACCCAGTACTTC,CSVEVVAKETQYF
TRBJ2-5,.,TRBV19,.,TGTGCCAGTGGGGGAAGGGGTTCTCTTAGAGAGACCCAGTACTTC,CASGGRGSLRETQYF
TRBJ1-5,TRBD1,TRBV12-5,once,TGTGCTAGTGGTTCCTTGACCGGGACAGGGGTCCGCTGGAGCAATCAGCCCCAGCATTTT,CASGSLTGTGVRWSNQPQHF
TRBJ1-6,.,TRBV7-2,.,TGTGCCAGCAGCACTACCTGGGTAGGGGCCTATAATTCACCCCTCCACTTT,CASSTTWVGAYNSPLHF
TRBJ2-5,.,TRBV7-2,.,TGTGCCAGCAGCCCCGCATTGGGGGGCTGGGAGACCCAGTACTTC,CASSPALGGWETQYF
TRBJ2-5,.,TRBV11-2,once,TGTGCCAGCAGCTTAAGCGGAGTAGCGTACGGCCAAGAGACCCAGTACTTC,CASSLSGVAYGQETQYF
TRBJ1-2,.,TRBV29-1,once,TGCAGCGTTGAATTGGGCCGACTTCTTGGCTACACCTTC,CSVELGRLLGYTF
TRBJ2-6,TRBD1,TRBV5-8,.,TGTGCCAGCAGCTTCTTCTTAGACAGGGGTTTTTCTGGGGCCAACGTCCTGACTTTC,CASSFFLDRGFSGANVLTF
TRBJ2-7,.,TRBV7-2,few,TGTGCCAGCAGCTTACGGTTACACGAGCAGTACTTC,CASSLRLHEQYF
TRBJ1-2,TRBD1,TRBV10-3,.,TGTGCCATCAGTGAGGGGGACAGGGGTGGCTACACCTTC,CAISEGDRGGYTF
TRBJ2-2,.,TRBV9,.,TGTGCCAGCAGCGTAGTCGGCGGTAACACCGGGGAGCTGTTTTTT,CASSVVGGNTGELFF
TRBJ2-7,TRBD2,TRBV7-9,.,TGTGCCAGCAGCAAGAGCACTAGCGGGAGACGGGTGTCCTACGAGCAGTACTTC,CASSKSTSGRRVSYEQYF
TRBJ1-4,.,TRBV15,.,TGTGCCACCAGCAGAGAGATCGGCAGGGGTAATGAAAAACTGTTTTTT,CATSREIGRGNEKLFF
TRBJ1-5,TRBD1,TRBV19,.,TGTGCCAGTAGCGCCAGGGGGGGCATTAGCAATCAGCCCCAGCATTTT,CASSARGGISNQPQHF
TRBJ2-1,TRBD2,TRBV10-2,.,TGCGCCAGCGGGGGGGTAAACTACAATGAGCAGTTCTTC,CASGGVNYNEQFF
TRBJ2-1,.,TRBV7-6,.,TGTGCCAGCAGCACCCGACAGGTTTCCTACAATGAGCAGTTCTTC,CASSTRQVSYNEQFF
TRBJ1-6,TRBD1,TRBV28,few,TGTGCCAGCAGAGAAACCAGGGGGATTAATTCACCCCTCCACTTT,CASRETRGINSPLHF
TRBJ2-3,TRBD1,TRBV9,.,TGTGCCAGCAGCGTAACAGGGGGCGCAGCAGATACGCAGTATTTT,CASSVTGGAADTQYF